This TCR beta chain was identified in a study of blood T cell repertoires in COVID-19 (dated by TCRdb to about 2020). As for the study more broadly: The collaborator samples originated in the United States, Italy and Spain and spanned the acute and convalescent phases of COVID-19. The prospective study material was composed of cDNA or gDNA derived from T cells, B-cell-depleted T cells, or PBMCs. Deeply sampled blood TCRbeta repertoires from subjects exposed to, actively infected with, or recovered from COVID-19 were included in the dataset. The repertoires were made available in a free public database intended to serve as a resource for research on the immune response to SARS-CoV-2. Samples came from the ongoing ImmuneRACE study (first 160 participants) plus 1,254 subjects from 6 global collaborators. A de-identified subject ID, COVID-19 status, age in years and sex were almost always included in the sample metadata. Where HLA class I and class II types were available, the types were taken from metadata supplied by the sample provider, not from assay-based typing.

This clone occurred once. There is no known antigen for this receptor. No per-base quality is available; no much larger clone lies one base away. Participants in the prospective study were aged 18 to 89 years, lived in 24 United States geographic areas, and enrolled through a virtual design. In the prospective study, participants were assigned to cohorts based on the clinical history participants reported in a screening survey and a study questionnaire. ImmuneRACE Cohort 3 recovered participants were defined by two consecutive negative NP/OP PCR tests, healthcare professional clearance, or symptom resolution. In the prospective study, whole blood, serum and a nasopharyngeal or oropharyngeal swab were collected from each participant by mobile phlebotomists. Additional blood draws and questionnaires over an approximately 2-month period could optionally be provided by prospective study participants. Before DNA extraction, prospective study blood samples were shipped either frozen or at room temperature.

V gives up 4 bases and J gives up 8 bases, and the segment between their germline ends measures 12 bases. The CDR1 and CDR2 encoded by the germline V gene are LGHNA and YNFKEQ. Reading from cysteine to phenylalanine, the CDR3 counts 13 amino acids. Of the read, only the CDR3 DNA is kept; its 39 bases are in frame from base 1. TCRbeta CDR3 regions were amplified from genomic DNA using the immunoSEQ Assay, a bias-controlled multiplex PCR. The study's processing was this. The number of nucleated cells in each sample was estimated by amplification of reference gene primers within the assay. To quantify the absolute abundance of each unique TCRbeta CDR3 rearrangement, sequence reads were collapsed and filtered. For each sample, productive Simpson clonality was calculated as the square root of Simpson's diversity index across productive rearrangements. TCRdb re-hosts the immuneACCESS table, in-frame sequences only. Its copies lack some clones; in the studies checked, an unresolved V gene accounts for under half of them, and the cause for the rest is not known. The V and J calls and the clone size are those of that table, but D and trimming were determined from the DNA. Recorded for this sample are 150,000 to 200,000 clones; 88% of them occurred a single time. The leading ten clones occupy around 9.5% of the sample.

Paper-wide results and their limitations: How much clinical and demographic metadata was included differed by source and by participant, and the metadata was provided uncurated.

This TCR derives from a woman between 18 and 30 years old who had recovered from COVID-19. This chain joins TRBV4-2 to TRBJ2-1, with a tentative D gene TRBD2 over 6 matching bases. The sequencing sample was made of PBMCs or T cells enriched from blood (not recorded which). DNA sequence: TGTGCCAGCAGCCCAGGGTGGGGGGATGAGCAGTTCTTC. Translated, it reads CASSPGWGDEQFF.